A single sample gave rise to the 5 T cell receptor beta chains below, sequenced in a study of T cell responses to AZD1222 COVID-19 vaccine. This table comes from immunoSEQ multiplex PCR, and its TCRdb copy is limited to in-frame clones, with some not included. The profile covers roughly 85,000 clones, with 90% appearing a single time and about 3.5% taken by the ten largest. The material was peripheral blood, obtained 28 days after the second AZD1222 dose. These receptors were obtained from an adult who received the AZD1222 COVID-19 vaccine.

In DNA form, the CDR3 reads TGTGCCAGCAGTTTATATCAGGGGAGGGGAGATGGCTACACCTTC. It yields the protein CASSLYQGRGDGYTF. The chain joins TRBV28 to TRBJ1-2, with D tentatively TRBD1 (6 bases). V lost 1 base, J lost 6 bases, and 15 bases lay in between. The CDR3 is 15 amino acids. Germline lookup yields CDR1 MDHEN and CDR2 SYDVKM.

A single count supports this clone. The genes are TRBV7-2 and TRBJ2-1; D gene uncertain. The CDR3 consists of 14 residues. V was shortened by 1 base and J by 9 bases, with 13 bases between the two germline ends. Germline loops: CDR1 SGHTA, CDR2 FQGNSA. CDR3 amino acids: CASSLVLRLGEQFF. In DNA form, the CDR3 reads TGTGCCAGCAGCTTAGTTCTCAGGTTGGGTGAGCAGTTCTTC. The full variable domain, in which reference TRBV7-2 and TRBJ2-1 provide the parts outside the CDR3, is GAGVSQSPSNKVTEKGKDVELRCDPISGHTALYWYRQSLGQGLEFLIYFQGNSAPDKSGLPSDRFSAERTGGSVSTLTIQRTQQEDSAVYLCASSLVLRLGEQFFGPGTRLTVL.

The chain recombines TRBV29-1 with TRBJ1-1, with 7 bases aligning to TRBD1. The CDR3 has 12 residues. Germline loops: CDR1 SQVTM, CDR2 ANQGSEA. After removal of 7 bases from V and 2 bases from J, the junction contained 4 bases not matched to a gene. The CDR3 loop reads CSGGQRNTEAFF. CDR3 DNA sequence: TGCAGCGGGGGACAGAGAAACACTGAAGCTTTCTTT.

In this sample, this clone turned up a few times. Within the sample, other DNA sequences also encode this same CDR3. The J gene is TRBJ1-4, the V gene TRBV7-8; 9 positions agree with TRBD1. V lost 5 bases and J lost 3; bases outside the gene matches: 4. The CDR3 contains 15 residues. Germline CDR1 and CDR2: SGHVS and FQNEAQ. DNA for the CDR3: TGTGCCAGCAGCCGGGACAGGGCAGCTAATGAAAAACTGTTTTTT. Its protein is CASSRDRAANEKLFF.

This clone appeared once. The V and J genes are TRBV12-3 or TRBV12-4 and TRBJ2-1, with D tentatively TRBD1 (6 bases). V dropped 3 bases and J dropped 10 bases, with 13 bases sitting between them. This CDR3 spans 13 amino acids. The CDR3 coding sequence is TGTGCCAGCAGTTTTGCCGGGACAAACGAGCAGTTCTTC. Translation: CASSFAGTNEQFF.